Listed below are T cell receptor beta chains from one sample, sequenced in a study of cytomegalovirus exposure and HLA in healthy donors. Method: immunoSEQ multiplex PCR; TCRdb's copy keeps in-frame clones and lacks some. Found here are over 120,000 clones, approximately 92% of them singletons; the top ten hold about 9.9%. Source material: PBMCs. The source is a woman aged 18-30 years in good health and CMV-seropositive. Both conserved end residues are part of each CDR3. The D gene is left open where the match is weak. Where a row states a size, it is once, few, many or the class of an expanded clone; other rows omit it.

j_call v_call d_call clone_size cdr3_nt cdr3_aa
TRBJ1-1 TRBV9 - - TGTGCCAGCAGCGTAGAGAGGAACACTGAAGCTTTCTTT CASSVERNTEAFF
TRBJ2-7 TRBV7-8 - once TGTGCCAGCAGCTTAGCGGGGAGTATCTACGAGCAGTACTTC CASSLAGSIYEQYF
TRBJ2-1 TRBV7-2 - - TGTGCCAGCAGCTTCGCGCGGAATGAGCAGTTCTTC CASSFARNEQFF
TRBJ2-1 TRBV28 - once TGTGCCAGCAGTTTTGGGGGGACTCCCAATGAGCAGTTCTTC CASSFGGTPNEQFF
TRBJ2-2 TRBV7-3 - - TGTGCCAGCGGGGAGGCCGGGGAGCTGTTTTTT CASGEAGELFF
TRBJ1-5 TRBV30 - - TGTGCCTGGAGTCGGGGGATCGGCCAGCCCCAGCATTTT CAWSRGIGQPQHF
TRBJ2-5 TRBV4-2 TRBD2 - TGTGCCAGCAGCCGGGGACTAGCGCCCGAAGAGACCCAGTACTTC CASSRGLAPEETQYF
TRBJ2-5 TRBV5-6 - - TGTGCCAGCAGCTTGGCGGGGGAAATCAGCATCGGGGCCCAGTACTTC CASSLAGEISIGAQYF
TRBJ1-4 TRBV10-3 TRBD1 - TGTGCCACCGGGACAGGGGCAGACAATGAAAAACTGTTTTTT CATGTGADNEKLFF
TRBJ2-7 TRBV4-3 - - TGCGCCAGCAGCCAACTTCACAGCTCCTACGAGCAGTACTTC CASSQLHSSYEQYF
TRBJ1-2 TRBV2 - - TGTGCCAGCAGTTTTTCACTACTGAACTATGGCTACACCTTC CASSFSLLNYGYTF
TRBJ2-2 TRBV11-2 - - TGTGCCAGCAGCTTATTCGTACAGGGTGGGACCGGGGAGCTGTTTTTT CASSLFVQGGTGELFF
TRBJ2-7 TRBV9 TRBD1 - TGTGCCAGCAGCGTGGCCGGGACAGGGAGCTACGAGCAGTACTTC CASSVAGTGSYEQYF
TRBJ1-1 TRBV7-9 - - TGTGCCAGCAGCCTACCGGGAACCTTGAACACTGAAGCTTTCTTT CASSLPGTLNTEAFF
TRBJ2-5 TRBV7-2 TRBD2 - TGTGCCAGCAGCCGTCTCGGGGCGGGGGGGCAAGAGACCCAGTACTTC CASSRLGAGGQETQYF
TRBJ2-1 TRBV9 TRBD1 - TGTGCCAGCAGCAGACAGGGGATGGGCAATGAGCAGTTCTTC CASSRQGMGNEQFF